The 4 T cell receptor beta chains listed next were all sequenced from one sample in a study of cytomegalovirus exposure and HLA in healthy donors. 60 Vbeta and 13 Jbeta primers were used in PCR. The table came from immunoSEQ multiplex PCR; TCRdb's copy has only in-frame clones and leaves some out. The sample records under 150,000 clones, roughly 80% being singletons. The sequencing sample was made of PBMCs. All receptors derive from a boy between 5 and 17 years old in good health and CMV-seronegative.

The rearrangement links TRBV6-5 to TRBJ2-7; 7 nucleotides align to TRBD1. This CDR3 contains 14 residues. The V gene end was trimmed by 5 bases and the J gene end by 1 base; junction bases not matched to a gene: 5. Germline-derived CDR1 and CDR2 are MNHEY and SVGAGI. In DNA, the CDR3 is TGTGCCAGCAGTGATCCGGGACAGTCCTACGAGCAGTACTTC. It yields the protein CASSDPGQSYEQYF.

This clone appeared a few times. This rearrangement joins TRBV5-3 to TRBJ2-1; 12 bases are a match to TRBD2. TRBV5-3 is recorded as an ORF, its role being uncertain. The trim removed 4 bases at V and 1 base at J, leaving 21 bases unmatched. The CDR3 totals 22 residues. The CDR3 DNA reads TGTGCCAGAAGCCCCGGGATGGTAGTAAGGACTAGCGGGAAGGTGTCCTACAATGAGCAGTTCTTC. Amino acids: CARSPGMVVRTSGKVSYNEQFF.

The rearrangement joins TRBV6-4 to TRBJ2-2, with TRBD1 identical over 8 bases. Losses at the gene ends were 9 bases for V and 3 bases for J; bases not matched to a gene: 6. Per the germline V gene, CDR1 is MRHNA and CDR2 is SNTAGT. This CDR3 is built from 14 residues. The CDR3 loop is CASKTGEHTGELFF. The CDR3 nucleotides read TGTGCCAGTAAGACAGGGGAGCACACCGGGGAGCTGTTTTTT.

The J gene is TRBJ2-1, the V gene TRBV5-4, with 10 nucleotides matching TRBD2. Germline CDR1 SGHNT, CDR2 YYREEE (reference sequence). V lost 2 bases, J lost 8 bases, and 10 bases stayed unmatched. This CDR3 region has 16 residues. The CDR3 loop reads CASSFGLAGEGDEQFF. For the CDR3, the DNA is TGTGCCAGCAGCTTTGGGCTAGCGGGAGAAGGGGATGAGCAGTTCTTC.